The entry below describes one T cell receptor (beta chain). Other DNA sequences within the sample encode an identical CDR3. The CDR3 is 13 amino acids. V lost 2 bases, J lost 4 bases, and 9 bases lay in between. Germline assignment: CDR1 LNHDA and CDR2 SQIVND (reference sequence). Some clones are missing from TCRdb's copy, which holds only in-frame ones; the method was immunoSEQ multiplex PCR. The table lists roughly 34,000 clones, about 88% of them singletons. This sample stems from a study of control samples from healthy donors and cancer patients. Sequencing was performed on PBMCs. The TCR comes from a woman aged 40 to 50 with lung cancer. The V gene is TRBV19, the J gene TRBJ2-7; D is undetermined. CDR3 nucleotides: TGTGCCAGTAGTATATTCTTGGGTTACGAGCAGTACTTC. This encodes CASSIFLGYEQYF.